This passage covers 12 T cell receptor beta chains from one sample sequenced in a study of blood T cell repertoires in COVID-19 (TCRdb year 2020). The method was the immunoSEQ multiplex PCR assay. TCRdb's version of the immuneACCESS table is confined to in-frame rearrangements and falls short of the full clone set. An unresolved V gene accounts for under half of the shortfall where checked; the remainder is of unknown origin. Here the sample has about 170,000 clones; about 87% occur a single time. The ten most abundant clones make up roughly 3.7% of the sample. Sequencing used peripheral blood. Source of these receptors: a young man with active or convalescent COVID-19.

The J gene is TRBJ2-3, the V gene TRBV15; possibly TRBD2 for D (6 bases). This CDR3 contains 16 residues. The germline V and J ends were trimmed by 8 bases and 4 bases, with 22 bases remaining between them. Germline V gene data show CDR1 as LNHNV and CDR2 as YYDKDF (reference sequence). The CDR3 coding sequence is TGTGCCACCTCGGGGGAGGCCGGTCTAGCCGCAGATACGCAGTATTTT. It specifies CATSGEAGLAADTQYF. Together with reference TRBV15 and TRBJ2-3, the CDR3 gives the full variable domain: DAMVIQNPRYQVTQFGKPVTLSCSQTLNHNVMYWYQQKSSQAPKLLFHYYDKDFNNEADTPDNFQSRRPNTSFCFLDIRSPGLGDTAMYLCATSGEAGLAADTQYFGPGTRLTVL.

CDR3 in amino acids: CASSAFTGGNTEAFF. The CDR3 DNA reads TGTGCCAGCAGCGCCTTCACAGGGGGAAACACTGAAGCTTTCTTT. This chain uses TRBV5-8 with TRBJ1-1; 8 nucleotides match TRBD1. Trimming took 4 bases from V and 2 from J; bases not matched to a gene: 7. The CDR3 length is 15 residues. The V gene's germline CDR1 is SGHTS and CDR2 YDEGEE.

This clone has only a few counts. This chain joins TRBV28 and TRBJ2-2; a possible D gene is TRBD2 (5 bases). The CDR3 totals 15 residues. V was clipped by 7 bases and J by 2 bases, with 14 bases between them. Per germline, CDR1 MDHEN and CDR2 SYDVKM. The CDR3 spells CASTNTRENTGELFF. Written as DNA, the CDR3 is TGTGCCAGCACCAATACTCGGGAAAACACCGGGGAGCTGTTTTTT.

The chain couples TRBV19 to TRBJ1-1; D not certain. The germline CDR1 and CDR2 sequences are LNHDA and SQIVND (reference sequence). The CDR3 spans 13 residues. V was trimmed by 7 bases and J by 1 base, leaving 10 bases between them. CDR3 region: CASTMGRNTEAFF. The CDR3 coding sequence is TGTGCCAGTACCATGGGGAGGAACACTGAAGCTTTCTTT.

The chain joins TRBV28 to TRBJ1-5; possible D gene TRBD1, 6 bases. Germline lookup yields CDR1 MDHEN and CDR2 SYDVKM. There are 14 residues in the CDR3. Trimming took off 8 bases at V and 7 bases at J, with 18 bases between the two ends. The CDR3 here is CASEGGKVMQPQHF. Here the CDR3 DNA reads TGTGCCAGCGAGGGGGGGAAAGTAATGCAGCCCCAGCATTTT.

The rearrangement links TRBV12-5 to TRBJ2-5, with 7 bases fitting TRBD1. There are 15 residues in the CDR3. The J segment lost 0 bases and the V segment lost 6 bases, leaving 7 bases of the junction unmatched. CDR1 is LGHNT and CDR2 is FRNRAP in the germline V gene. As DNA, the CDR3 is TGTGCTAGTGGAATTCACAGGGGATACCAAGAGACCCAGTACTTC. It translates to CASGIHRGYQETQYF. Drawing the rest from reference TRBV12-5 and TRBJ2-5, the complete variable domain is DARVTQTPRHKVTEMGQEVTMRCQPILGHNTVFWYRQTMMQGLELLAYFRNRAPLDDSGMPKDRFSAEMPDATLATLKIQPSEPRDSAVYFCASGIHRGYQETQYFGPGTRLLVL.

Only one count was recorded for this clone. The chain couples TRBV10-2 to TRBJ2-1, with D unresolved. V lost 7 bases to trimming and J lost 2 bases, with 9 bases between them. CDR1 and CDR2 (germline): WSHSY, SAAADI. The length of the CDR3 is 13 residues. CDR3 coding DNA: TGCGCCAGCATCCCTGGCCCCTACAATGAGCAGTTCTTC. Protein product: CASIPGPYNEQFF.

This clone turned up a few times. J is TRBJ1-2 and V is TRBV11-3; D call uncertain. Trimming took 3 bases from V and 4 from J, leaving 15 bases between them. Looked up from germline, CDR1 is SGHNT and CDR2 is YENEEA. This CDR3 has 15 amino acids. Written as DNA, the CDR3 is TGTGCCAGCAGCTTTCCTCAGGTCTATGGCTATGGCTACACCTTC. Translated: CASSFPQVYGYGYTF.

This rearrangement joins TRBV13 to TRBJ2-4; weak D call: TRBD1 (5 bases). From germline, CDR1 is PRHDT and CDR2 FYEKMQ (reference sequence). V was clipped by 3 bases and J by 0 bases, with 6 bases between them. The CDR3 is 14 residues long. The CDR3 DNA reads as TGTGCCAGCAGCTTTCAGGGAGCCAAAAACATTCAGTACTTC. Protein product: CASSFQGAKNIQYF.

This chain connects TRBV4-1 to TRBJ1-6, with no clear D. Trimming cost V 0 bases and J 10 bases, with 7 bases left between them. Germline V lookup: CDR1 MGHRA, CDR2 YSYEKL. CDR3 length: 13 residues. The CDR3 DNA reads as TGCGCCAGCAGCCAAGAATCCCTATCACCCCTCCACTTT. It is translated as CASSQESLSPLHF.

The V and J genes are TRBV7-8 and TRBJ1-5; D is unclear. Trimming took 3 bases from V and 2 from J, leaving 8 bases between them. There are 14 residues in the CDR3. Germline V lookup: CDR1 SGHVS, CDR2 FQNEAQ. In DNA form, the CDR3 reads TGTGCCAGCAGCTTCTTGGCAGGCAATCAGCCCCAGCATTTT. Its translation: CASSFLAGNQPQHF.

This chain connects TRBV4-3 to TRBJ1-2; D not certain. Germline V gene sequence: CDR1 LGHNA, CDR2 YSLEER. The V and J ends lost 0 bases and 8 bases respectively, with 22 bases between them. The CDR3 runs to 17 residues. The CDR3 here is CASSQDSSTSNRHGYTF. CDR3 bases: TGCGCCAGCAGCCAAGATTCGTCGACAAGCAATAGGCACGGCTACACCTTC.